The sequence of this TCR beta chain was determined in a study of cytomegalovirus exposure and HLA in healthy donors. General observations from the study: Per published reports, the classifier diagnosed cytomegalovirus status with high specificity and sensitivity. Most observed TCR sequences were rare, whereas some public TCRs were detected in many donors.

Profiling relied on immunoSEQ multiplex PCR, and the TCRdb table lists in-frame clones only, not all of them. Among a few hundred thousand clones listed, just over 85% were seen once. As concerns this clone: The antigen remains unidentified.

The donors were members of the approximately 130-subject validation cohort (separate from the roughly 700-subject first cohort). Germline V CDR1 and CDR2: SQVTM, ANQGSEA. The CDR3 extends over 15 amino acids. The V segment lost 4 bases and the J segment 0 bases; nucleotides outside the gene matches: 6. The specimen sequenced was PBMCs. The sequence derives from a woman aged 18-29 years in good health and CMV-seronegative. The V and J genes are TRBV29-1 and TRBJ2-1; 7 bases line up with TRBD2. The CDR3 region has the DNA TGCAGCGTTGCTAGCGGACCTAGCTCCTACAATGAGCAGTTCTTC. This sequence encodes CSVASGPSSYNEQFF.